Listed below are T cell receptor beta chains from one sample, sequenced in a study of cytomegalovirus exposure and HLA in healthy donors. The table came from immunoSEQ multiplex PCR; TCRdb's copy has only in-frame clones and leaves some out. The sample includes 150,000 to 200,000 clones, approximately 84% of them seen just once. Sequencing used PBMCs. All receptors derive from a girl in the first two years of life in good health and CMV-seronegative. Each CDR3 is given with its conserved first and last residue. D genes are given only for firm matches. Expanded clones are given a class, and other clones once, few, many or no size at all.

TRBJ1-1 | NA | TRBV6-5 | NA | TGTGCCAGCAGTCTACGAATGACAGGAACCTATGAAGCTTTCTTT | CASSLRMTGTYEAFF
TRBJ2-7 | NA | TRBV18 | TRBD2 | TGTGCCAGCTCACCACTGGGGGGGACCCAAGGAGAGCAGTACTTC | CASSPLGGTQGEQYF
TRBJ2-5 | NA | TRBV19 | TRBD1 | TGTGCCAGTAGTATAGCCGGGACAGAAGAGACCCAGTACTTC | CASSIAGTEETQYF
TRBJ2-6 | NA | TRBV7-9 | NA | TGTGCCAGCAGAATAGGTCCCTCGGGAGACTCTGGGGCCAACGTCCTGACTTTC | CASRIGPSGDSGANVLTF
TRBJ1-4 | NA | TRBV19 | NA | TGTGCCAGTAGTAAAAGACGACAGTCAACTAATGAAAAACTGTTTTTT | CASSKRRQSTNEKLFF
TRBJ1-1 | NA | TRBV9 | TRBD1 | TGTGCCAGCAGCGTAGCGGTCGACAGGGAAGGGATCACTGAAGCTTTCTTT | CASSVAVDREGITEAFF
TRBJ2-7 | NA | TRBV7-8 | NA | TGTGCCAGCAGCTTAAGTTCTCCAGGGTCCTACGAGCAGTACTTC | CASSLSSPGSYEQYF
TRBJ2-2 | NA | TRBV2 | NA | TGTGCCAGCAGCCGGCTAGGCGGGGAGCTGTTTTTT | CASSRLGGELFF
TRBJ1-6 | NA | TRBV5-1 | TRBD1 | TGCGCCAGCAGTTCGGAGGGACAGGCCTCACCCCTCCACTTT | CASSSEGQASPLHF
TRBJ2-1 | NA | TRBV6-5 | TRBD2 | TGTGCCAGCAGTTACTCGAGAACTAGCGGGAATTATGAGCAGTTCTTC | CASSYSRTSGNYEQFF
TRBJ1-4 | NA | TRBV5-1 | NA | TGCGCCAGCAGCTCCCTGGGGGGTCCCTCAACTAATGAAAAACTGTTTTTT | CASSSLGGPSTNEKLFF
TRBJ1-1 | NA | TRBV29-1 | TRBD1 | TGCAGCGCCGACAGGGGGAGAACTGAAGCTTTCTTT | CSADRGRTEAFF
TRBJ2-2 | once | TRBV5-1 | NA | TGCGCCAGCAGCACAGGCTTAGCCGGGGAGCTGTTTTTT | CASSTGLAGELFF
TRBJ2-7 | NA | TRBV7-9 | TRBD1 | TGTGCCAGCAGCTTAGCGCCAGGGGGAACCTACGAGCAGTACTTC | CASSLAPGGTYEQYF
TRBJ2-7 | once | TRBV9 | NA | TGTGCCAGCAGCCCGAGAGGGACTCCCGGCTCCTACGAGCAGTACTTC | CASSPRGTPGSYEQYF
TRBJ1-1 | NA | TRBV5-1 | NA | TGCGCCAGCAGCTTGGACAGGAACACTGAAGCTTTCTTT | CASSLDRNTEAFF
TRBJ2-7 | NA | TRBV7-3 | NA | TGTGCCAGCAGCTTAGAGTATTCAGGCGAGCAGTACTTC | CASSLEYSGEQYF
TRBJ2-1 | NA | TRBV9 | NA | TGTGCCAGCAGCGTAGGAGGGAATCCCTACAATGAGCAGTTCTTC | CASSVGGNPYNEQFF
TRBJ2-3 | NA | TRBV9 | TRBD2 | TGTGCCAGCAGCGATATTAGCGGGGTCACAGATACGCAGTATTTT | CASSDISGVTDTQYF
TRBJ2-5 | NA | TRBV18 | NA | TGTGCCAGCTCACCAACGGGGGACGAGACCCAGTACTTC | CASSPTGDETQYF
TRBJ1-4 | NA | TRBV4-2 | TRBD1 | TGTGCCAGCGGTACCGGGACAGGGGGACGGGATGGGAGTGAAAAACTGTTTTTT | CASGTGTGGRDGSEKLFF
TRBJ2-2 | NA | TRBV9 | NA | TGTGCCAGCAGCGTAGTGGGGGCACCCACCGGGGAGCTGTTTTTT | CASSVVGAPTGELFF
TRBJ2-3 | NA | TRBV4-1 | TRBD1 | TGCGCCAGCAGCCAACCCGGGACAGGGGGCTCCACAGATACGCAGTATTTT | CASSQPGTGGSTDTQYF
TRBJ1-3 | NA | TRBV4-1 | TRBD1 | TGCGCCAGCAGCCAAGGCCCGGCCAGGGGGCTTGGAAACACCATATATTTT | CASSQGPARGLGNTIYF
TRBJ2-1 | once | TRBV10-1 | TRBD2 | TGCGCCAGCAGTGTAGCGGGGGCCGTATCCTACAATGAGCAGTTCTTC | CASSVAGAVSYNEQFF
TRBJ1-2 | NA | TRBV30 | NA | TGTGCCTGGAGAGCTCCGGGGGGCTACACCTTC | CAWRAPGGYTF
TRBJ1-4 | NA | TRBV2 | NA | TGTGCCAGCGATGACAGACGAACTAATGAAAAACTGTTTTTT | CASDDRRTNEKLFF
TRBJ1-5 | few | TRBV5-1 | NA | TGCGCCAGCAATACCCGGGTTCAGCCCCAGCATTTT | CASNTRVQPQHF
TRBJ2-7 | NA | TRBV5-5 | NA | TGTGCCAGCAGCTTCGGAGCGACCTCGGTTTACGAGCAGTACTTC | CASSFGATSVYEQYF
TRBJ1-6 | NA | TRBV13 | NA | TGTGCCAGCAGCTTAGGCTCTAGCTCCTATAATTCACCCCTCCACTTT | CASSLGSSSYNSPLHF
TRBJ2-1 | NA | TRBV9 | TRBD1 | TGTGCCAGCAGCCCCAGGACAGGGGTTAGTAAACAGTTCTTC | CASSPRTGVSKQFF
TRBJ2-2 | once | TRBV30 | NA | TGTGCCTGGAGCGCGGGCACCGGGGAGCTGTTTTTT | CAWSAGTGELFF
TRBJ1-2 | NA | TRBV29-1 | NA | TGCAGCGTTGGGGAGAACTATGGCTACACCTTC | CSVGENYGYTF
TRBJ2-1 | NA | TRBV7-3 | TRBD2 | TGTGCCAGCAGCTTCAAGCGGGGGGGCCGGGGTGAGCAGTTCTTC | CASSFKRGGRGEQFF
TRBJ2-7 | NA | TRBV5-1 | NA | TGCGCCAGCAGTTGGACAGCCTACACCTACGAGCAGTACTTC | CASSWTAYTYEQYF
TRBJ1-3 | NA | TRBV19 | NA | TGTGCCACCAGCTCGGGGATCTCTGGAAACACCATATATTTT | CATSSGISGNTIYF
TRBJ2-3 | NA | TRBV11-3 | NA | TGTGCCAGCAGCTTGGAGGGAGATACGCAGTATTTT | CASSLEGDTQYF
TRBJ2-7 | NA | TRBV5-6 | NA | TGTGCCAGCAGCGATCATTACGCTTTCCACGAGCAGTACTTC | CASSDHYAFHEQYF
TRBJ2-2 | NA | TRBV18 | TRBD2 | TGTGCCAGCTCACCACGACTAGCGAGAACCGGGGAGCTGTTTTTT | CASSPRLARTGELFF
TRBJ2-1 | NA | TRBV5-1 | NA | TGCGCCAGCAGCTTGTTGGCTGGGTCAGGCGAGCAGTTCTTC | CASSLLAGSGEQFF
TRBJ2-5 | NA | TRBV30 | NA | TGTGCCTGGAGCCGGGAGACCCAGTACTTC | CAWSRETQYF
TRBJ2-5 | NA | TRBV6-6 | TRBD2 | TGTGCCAGCAGCGTAGGGACTAGCGGACACCAAGAGACCCAGTACTTC | CASSVGTSGHQETQYF
TRBJ1-6 | NA | TRBV2 | NA | TGTGCCAGCAGTGAAGAACGGAGCTCCTATAATTCACCCCTCCACTTT | CASSEERSSYNSPLHF
TRBJ2-3 | NA | TRBV19 | TRBD2 | TGTGCCGTTAGCGGGGGAGATCTCACAGATACGCAGTATTTT | CAVSGGDLTDTQYF
TRBJ2-7 | few | TRBV7-9 | NA | TGTGCCAGCAGTTTTAACATGGGAGCGTCTAGCTCCTACGAGCAGTACTTC | CASSFNMGASSSYEQYF
TRBJ1-2 | few | TRBV7-2 | TRBD1 | TGTGCCAGCAGCGTAACCGGGACAGGAAACTATGGCTACACCTTC | CASSVTGTGNYGYTF
TRBJ1-5 | NA | TRBV4-1 | NA | TGCGCCAGCAGCCAGCGATACGGGAGTACCAATCAGCCCCAGCATTTT | CASSQRYGSTNQPQHF
TRBJ2-1 | NA | TRBV18 | NA | TGTGCCAGCTCACCATTTGCCTGGGCATTTATCTCCTACAATGAGCAGTTCTTC | CASSPFAWAFISYNEQFF
TRBJ1-5 | NA | TRBV4-1 | NA | TGCGCCAGCAGCCAAGTCTGGGGGGTGGGTCAGCCCCAGCATTTT | CASSQVWGVGQPQHF
TRBJ2-7 | NA | TRBV19 | NA | TGTGCCAGTCAACCCGCAGGGTCCCAGGGCTACGAGCAGTACTTC | CASQPAGSQGYEQYF